This record concerns one TCR beta chain sequence. The antigen remains unidentified. The ends were cut back, 1 base at V and 5 bases at J, with 22 bases in the middle. Germline CDR1 and CDR2: SGHRS and YFSETQ. The CDR3 has 17 amino acids. This entry is derived from a study of cytomegalovirus exposure and HLA in healthy donors. Points from the study as a whole: Follow-up analysis found HLA locus-dependent TCR association rates, highest for DRB1 and lowest for HLA-C. Several of the most significant clusters appeared linked to common viral pathogens, based on a later analysis. Donor immune exposure was known only as CMV serostatus.

Healthy bone marrow donors made up the donor group. Primers included in the PCR were 60 Vbeta and 13 Jbeta primers. Produced via immunoSEQ multiplex PCR; TCRdb's table is partial and in-frame only. This table has roughly 160,000 clones, approximately 80% appearing once. This TCR was sampled from a woman in her 30s in good health and CMV-seronegative. The chain joins TRBV5-1 to TRBJ2-7; D might be TRBD2 (7 bases). The sample comprised PBMCs. CDR3 loop: CASSLSGGHWGSDEQYF. CDR3 coding DNA: TGCGCCAGCAGCTTGTCGGGGGGACATTGGGGTAGCGACGAGCAGTACTTC. The complete variable domain, with remaining parts taken from reference TRBV5-1 and TRBJ2-7, reads KAGVTQTPRYLIKTRGQQVTLSCSPISGHRSVSWYQQTPGQGLQFLFEYFSETQRNKGNFPGRFSGRQFSNSRSEMNVSTLELGDSALYLCASSLSGGHWGSDEQYFGPGTRLTVT.